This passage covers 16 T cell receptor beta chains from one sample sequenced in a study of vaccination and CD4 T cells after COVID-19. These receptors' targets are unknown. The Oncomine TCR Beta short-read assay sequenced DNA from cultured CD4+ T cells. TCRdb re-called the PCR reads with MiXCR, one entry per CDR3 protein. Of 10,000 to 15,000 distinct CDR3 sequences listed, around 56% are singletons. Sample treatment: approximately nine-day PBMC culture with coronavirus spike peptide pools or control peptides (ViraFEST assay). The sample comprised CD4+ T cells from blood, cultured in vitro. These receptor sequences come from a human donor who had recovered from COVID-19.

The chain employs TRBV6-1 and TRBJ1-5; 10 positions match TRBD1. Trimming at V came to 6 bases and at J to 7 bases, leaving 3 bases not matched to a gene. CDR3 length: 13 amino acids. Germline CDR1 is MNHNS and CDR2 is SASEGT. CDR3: CASRTGGSQPQHF. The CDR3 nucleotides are TGTGCCAGCAGGACAGGGGGCTCCCAGCCCCAGCATTTT.

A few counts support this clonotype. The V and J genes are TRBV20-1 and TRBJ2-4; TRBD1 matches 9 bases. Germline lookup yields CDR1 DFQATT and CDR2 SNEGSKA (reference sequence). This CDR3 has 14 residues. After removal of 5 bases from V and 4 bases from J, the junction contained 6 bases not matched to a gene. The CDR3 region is CSASLGTGKNIQYF. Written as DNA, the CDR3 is TGCAGTGCTTCTTTGGGGACAGGGAAAAACATTCAGTACTTC.

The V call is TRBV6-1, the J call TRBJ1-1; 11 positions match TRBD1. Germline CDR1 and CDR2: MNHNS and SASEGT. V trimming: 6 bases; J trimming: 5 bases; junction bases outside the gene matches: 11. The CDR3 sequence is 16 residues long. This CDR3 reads CASSSGTGGGGTEAFF. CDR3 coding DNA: TGTGCCAGCAGCTCCGGGACAGGGGGGGGTGGTACTGAAGCTTTCTTT.

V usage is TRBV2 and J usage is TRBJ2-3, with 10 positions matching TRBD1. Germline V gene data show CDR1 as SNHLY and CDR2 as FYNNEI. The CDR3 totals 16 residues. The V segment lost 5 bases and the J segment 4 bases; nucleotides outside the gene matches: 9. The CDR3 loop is CASSPGRTGGADTQYF. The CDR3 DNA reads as TGTGCCAGCAGTCCTGGAAGGACAGGGGGTGCAGATACGCAGTATTTT.

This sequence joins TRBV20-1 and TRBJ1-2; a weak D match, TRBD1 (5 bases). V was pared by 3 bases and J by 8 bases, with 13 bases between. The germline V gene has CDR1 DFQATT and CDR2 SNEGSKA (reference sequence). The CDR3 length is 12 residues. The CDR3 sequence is CSASRGGEGYTF. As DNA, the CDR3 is TGCAGTGCTAGTCGGGGGGGAGAAGGCTACACCTTC.

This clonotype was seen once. The CDR3 region has the DNA TGTGCCAGCAGCTGGCGCGGCCCTAACTATGGCTACACCTTC. Translation gives CASSWRGPNYGYTF. This sequence joins TRBV7-2 and TRBJ1-2, with D uncertain. Trimming removed 4 bases at V and 0 bases at J, with 9 bases between. The germline gives CDR1 SGHTA, CDR2 FQGNSA. CDR3 size: 14 residues.

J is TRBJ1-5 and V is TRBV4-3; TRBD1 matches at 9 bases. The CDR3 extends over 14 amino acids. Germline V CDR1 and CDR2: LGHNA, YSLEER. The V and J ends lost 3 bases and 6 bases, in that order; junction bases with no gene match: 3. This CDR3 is CASSQTGGGQPQHF. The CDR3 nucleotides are TGCGCCAGCAGCCAGACAGGGGGTGGTCAGCCCCAGCATTTT.

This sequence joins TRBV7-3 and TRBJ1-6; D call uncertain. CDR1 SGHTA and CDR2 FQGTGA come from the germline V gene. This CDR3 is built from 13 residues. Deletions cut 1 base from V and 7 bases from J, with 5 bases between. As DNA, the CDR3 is TGTGCCAGCAGCTTAAGTTTGAATTCACCCCTCCACTTT. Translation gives CASSLSLNSPLHF.

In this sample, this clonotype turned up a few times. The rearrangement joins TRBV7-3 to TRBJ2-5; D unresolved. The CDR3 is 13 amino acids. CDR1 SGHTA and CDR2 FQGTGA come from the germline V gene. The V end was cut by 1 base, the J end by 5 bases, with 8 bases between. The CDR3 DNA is TGTGCCAGCAGCTTAAAGTTCCGCGAGACCCAGTACTTC. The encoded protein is CASSLKFRETQYF.

The CDR3 spells CASIRQNTGELFF. CDR3 sequence (DNA): TGTGCCAGTATCCGTCAGAACACCGGGGAGCTGTTTTTT. The J gene is TRBJ2-2, the V gene TRBV19, with D hard to call. Per the germline V gene, CDR1 is LNHDA and CDR2 is SQIVND (reference sequence). Trimming pared 7 bases from V and 1 base from J, leaving 7 bases between. The CDR3 is 13 residues long.

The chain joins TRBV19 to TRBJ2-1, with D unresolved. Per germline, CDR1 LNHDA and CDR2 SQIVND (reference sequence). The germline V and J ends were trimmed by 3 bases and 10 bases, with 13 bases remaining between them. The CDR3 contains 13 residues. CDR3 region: CASSMGRLGEQFF. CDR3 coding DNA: TGTGCCAGTAGTATGGGCCGCCTTGGGGAGCAGTTCTTC. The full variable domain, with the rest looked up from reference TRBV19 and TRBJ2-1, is DGGITQSPKYLFRKEGQNVTLSCEQNLNHDAMYWYRQDPGQGLRLIYYSQIVNDFQKGDIAEGYSVSREKKESFPLTVTSAQKNPTAFYLCASSMGRLGEQFFGPGTRLTVL.

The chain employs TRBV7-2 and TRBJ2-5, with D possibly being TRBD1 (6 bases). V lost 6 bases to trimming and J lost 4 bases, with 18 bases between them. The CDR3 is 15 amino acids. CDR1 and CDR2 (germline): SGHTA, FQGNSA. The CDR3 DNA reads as TGTGCCAGCAGTCCTCGGAGCCAGGGGCGAGAGACCCAGTACTTC. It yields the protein CASSPRSQGRETQYF.

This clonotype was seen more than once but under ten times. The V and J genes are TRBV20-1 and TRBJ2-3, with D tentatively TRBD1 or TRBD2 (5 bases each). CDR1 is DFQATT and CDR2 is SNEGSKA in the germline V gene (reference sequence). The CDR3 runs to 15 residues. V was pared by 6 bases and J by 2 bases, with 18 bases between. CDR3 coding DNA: TGCAGTGCAAGGCCGGGACCACTTATCACAGATACGCAGTATTTT. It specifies CSARPGPLITDTQYF.

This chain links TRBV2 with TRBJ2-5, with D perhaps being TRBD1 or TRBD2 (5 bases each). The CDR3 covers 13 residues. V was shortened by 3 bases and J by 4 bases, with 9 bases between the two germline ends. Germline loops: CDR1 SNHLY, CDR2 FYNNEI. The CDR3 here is CASSEQGRETQYF. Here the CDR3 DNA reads TGTGCCAGCAGTGAGCAGGGACGAGAGACCCAGTACTTC. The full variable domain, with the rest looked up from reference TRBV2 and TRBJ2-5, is EPEVTQTPSHQVTQMGQEVILRCVPISNHLYFYWYRQILGQKVEFLVSFYNNEISEKSEIFDDQFSVERPDGSNFTLKIRSTKLEDSAMYFCASSEQGRETQYFGPGTRLLVL.

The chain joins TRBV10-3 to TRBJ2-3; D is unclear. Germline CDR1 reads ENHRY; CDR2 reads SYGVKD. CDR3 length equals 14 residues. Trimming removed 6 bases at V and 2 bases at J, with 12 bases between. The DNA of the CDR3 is TGTGCCATCAGCGTAACCGGATCCACAGATACGCAGTATTTT. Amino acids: CAISVTGSTDTQYF.

The CDR3 DNA sequence: TGCAGTGCTTCCGGGACTAGCTACAATGAGCAGTTCTTC. Its translation is CSASGTSYNEQFF. The chain carries TRBV20-1 and TRBJ2-1; 8 bases align to TRBD2. Per germline, CDR1 DFQATT and CDR2 SNEGSKA (reference sequence). The CDR3 contains 13 residues. The junction had 3 bases not matched to a gene; V was cut back by 5 bases and J by 3 bases.